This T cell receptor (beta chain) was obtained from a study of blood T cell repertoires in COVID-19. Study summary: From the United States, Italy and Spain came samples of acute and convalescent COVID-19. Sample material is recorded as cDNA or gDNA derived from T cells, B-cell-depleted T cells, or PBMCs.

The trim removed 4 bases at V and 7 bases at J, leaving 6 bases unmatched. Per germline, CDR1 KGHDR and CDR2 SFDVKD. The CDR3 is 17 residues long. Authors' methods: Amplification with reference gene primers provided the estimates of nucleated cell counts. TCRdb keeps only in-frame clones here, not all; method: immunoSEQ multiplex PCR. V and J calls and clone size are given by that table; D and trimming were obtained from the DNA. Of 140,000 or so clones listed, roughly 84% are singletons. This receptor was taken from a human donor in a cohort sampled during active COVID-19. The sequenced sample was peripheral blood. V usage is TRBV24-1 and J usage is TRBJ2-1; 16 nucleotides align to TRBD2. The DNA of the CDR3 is TGTGCCACCAGTGACGGGACTAGCGGGAGGGCCCTGAATGAGCAGTTCTTC. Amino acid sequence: CATSDGTSGRALNEQFF.